The sequence of this TCR beta chain was determined in a study of blood T cell repertoires in COVID-19. Across the whole study: COVID-19 samples collected from the United States, Italy and Spain covered acute and convalescent phases.

Germline values: CDR1 SGHVS, CDR2 FNYEAQ. The CDR3 is 16 amino acids. V shed 0 bases and J shed 8 bases, with 17 bases lying between them. Original methodology: Reference gene primer amplification gave nucleated cell count estimates. This table comes from immunoSEQ multiplex PCR, and its TCRdb copy is limited to in-frame clones, with some not included. From that table come the V and J calls and clone size; the DNA was used to work out D and trimming. Of approximately 100,000 clones listed, over 75% are singletons. The material sequenced was peripheral blood. The rearrangement links TRBV7-6 to TRBJ2-1, with D perhaps TRBD1 (5 bases). The TCR was taken from a woman over 75 with acute or convalescent COVID-19. This CDR3 reads CASSLALWGRSDEQFF. DNA of the CDR3: TGTGCCAGCAGCTTAGCTCTGTGGGGCAGGTCTGATGAGCAGTTCTTC. Looking up the rest from reference TRBV7-6 and TRBJ2-1 gives the full variable domain: GAGVSQSPRYKVTKRGQDVALRCDPISGHVSLYWYRQALGQGPEFLTYFNYEAQQDKSGLPNDRFSAERPEGSISTLTIQRTEQRDSAMYRCASSLALWGRSDEQFFGPGTRLTVL.